The 25 T cell receptor beta chains below all came from one sample that was sequenced in a study of cytomegalovirus exposure and HLA in healthy donors. PCR amplification relied on 60 Vbeta primers (plus 13 Jbeta primers). Measured with immunoSEQ multiplex PCR; TCRdb has only the in-frame clones, and not every one. This repertoire shows about 100,000 clones, around 76% found once; its top ten account for about 7%. The sample was PBMCs. Receptors were obtained from a man in his forties in good health and CMV-seropositive.

The V call is TRBV6-1, the J call TRBJ2-1; D gene uncertain. This CDR3 is built from 14 residues. Germline CDR1 is MNHNS and CDR2 is SASEGT. V was trimmed by 1 base and J by 6 bases, leaving 10 bases between them. The CDR3 region has the DNA TGTGCCAGCAGTGAAGGGATTCCTAGCAATGAGCAGTTCTTC. Residues: CASSEGIPSNEQFF.

The rearrangement uses TRBV7-9 and TRBJ1-5; D is perhaps TRBD1 (5 bases). Trimming cost V 3 bases and J 6 bases, with 6 bases left between them. This CDR3 has 12 residues. Per the germline V gene, CDR1 is SEHNR and CDR2 is FQNEAQ (reference sequence). CDR3 region: CASSLGLQPQHF. CDR3 sequence (DNA): TGTGCCAGCAGCTTGGGACTTCAGCCCCAGCATTTT.

J is TRBJ1-1 and V is TRBV6-6, with a tentative D call TRBD1 (5 bases). V lost 0 bases, J lost 1 base, and 12 bases lay in between. The CDR3 is 16 residues long. The germline V gene encodes CDR1 MNHNY and CDR2 SVGAGI (reference sequence). The CDR3 DNA sequence: TGTGCCAGCAGTTACTCCGACAGATTCGAGAACACTGAAGCTTTCTTT. Amino acids: CASSYSDRFENTEAFF.

The chain joins TRBV10-1 to TRBJ2-2; 8 bases fit TRBD2. Trimming removed 3 bases from V and 5 bases from J; junction bases left unmatched: 8. This CDR3 region has 16 residues. CDR1 WNHNN and CDR2 SYGVQD come from the germline V gene (reference sequence). CDR3 protein: CASSERRGGLTGELFF. The CDR3, as DNA: TGCGCCAGCAGTGAACGACGGGGGGGCCTGACCGGGGAGCTGTTTTTT.

V usage is TRBV11-2 and J usage is TRBJ2-7; 11 bases match TRBD2. Looked up from germline, CDR1 is SGHAT and CDR2 is FQNNGV. This CDR3 has 15 residues. V trimming: 3 bases; J trimming: 2 bases; junction bases outside the gene matches: 3. The CDR3: CASSFIAGGAYEQYF. The CDR3 bases are TGTGCCAGCAGCTTTATAGCGGGGGGGGCCTACGAGCAGTACTTC.

This sequence joins TRBV4-1 and TRBJ2-3, with TRBD2 identical over 15 bases. With V trimmed by 4 bases and J by 7 bases, 9 bases remained unmatched. Germline CDR1 and CDR2: MGHRA and YSYEKL. This CDR3 comprises 17 residues. The CDR3 loop is CASSPSSGTSGRYTQYF. The CDR3 DNA is TGCGCCAGCAGCCCTTCCTCCGGGACTAGCGGGAGGTATACGCAGTATTTT.

A single count supports this clone. V and J are TRBV7-8 and TRBJ1-2; perhaps TRBD1 as D (5 bases). The CDR3 covers 13 residues. V shed 5 bases and J shed 0 bases, with 7 bases lying between them. CDR1 SGHVS and CDR2 FQNEAQ come from the germline V gene. CDR3 amino acids: CASSQDTNYGYTF. CDR3 in DNA: TGTGCCAGCAGCCAGGACACTAACTATGGCTACACCTTC.

J is TRBJ1-3 and V is TRBV7-8; 7 bases align to TRBD1. V lost 5 bases and J lost 0; bases outside the gene matches: 4. Germline values: CDR1 SGHVS, CDR2 FQNEAQ. The CDR3 loop spans 15 amino acids. CDR3: CASSQGTASGNTIYF. DNA of the CDR3: TGTGCCAGCAGCCAAGGGACAGCCTCTGGAAACACCATATATTTT.

The sample holds a few counts of this clone. The chain has TRBV7-9 and TRBJ2-1; D might be TRBD1 (6 bases). The germline V gene has CDR1 SEHNR and CDR2 FQNEAQ (reference sequence). V dropped 1 base and J dropped 0 bases, with 10 bases sitting between them. This CDR3 comprises 16 residues. Written as DNA, the CDR3 is TGTGCCAGCAGCTTAGTACGACAGGTCTCCTACAATGAGCAGTTCTTC. Amino acid sequence: CASSLVRQVSYNEQFF.

The chain recombines TRBV19 with TRBJ2-5; 10 bases are a match to TRBD1. This CDR3 has 15 amino acids. V was clipped by 4 bases and J by 5 bases; unmatched bases: 7. Germline V gene sequence: CDR1 LNHDA, CDR2 SQIVND (reference sequence). CDR3 sequence: CASSRGTGARETQYF. The CDR3 region has the DNA TGTGCCAGTAGTAGAGGGACAGGGGCTCGGGAGACCCAGTACTTC.

The sample holds one count of this clone. V is TRBV18 and J is TRBJ2-7, with 7 bases aligning to TRBD1. Germline assignment: CDR1 KGHSH and CDR2 LQKENI. The CDR3 is 15 amino acids. Unmatched junction bases numbered 11, after V lost 0 bases and J lost 9 bases. DNA of the CDR3: TGTGCCAGCTCACCACCGACAGGGATCATATCGGGGCAGTACTTC. Translation: CASSPPTGIISGQYF. The full variable domain, its missing parts supplied by reference TRBV18 and TRBJ2-7, is NAGVMQNPRHLVRRRGQEARLRCSPMKGHSHVYWYRQLPEEGLKFMVYLQKENIIDESGMPKERFSAEFPKEGPSILRIQQVVRGDSAAYFCASSPPTGIISGQYFGPGTRLTVT.

The V call is TRBV5-4, the J call TRBJ2-7, with TRBD2 matching 11 bases. V shed 6 bases and J 2 bases; nucleotides not matched to a gene: 4. The CDR3 is 14 amino acids. Germline CDR1 reads SGHNT; CDR2 reads YYREEE (reference sequence). CDR3 nucleotides: TGTGCCAGCACCATAGCGGGAGGGCCCTACGAGCAGTACTTC. Protein: CASTIAGGPYEQYF.

The rearrangement joins TRBV15 to TRBJ2-7; 7 bases match TRBD1. This CDR3 contains 12 residues. Germline CDR1 and CDR2: LNHNV and YYDKDF (reference sequence). The V segment lost 10 bases and the J segment 1 base; nucleotides outside the gene matches: 4. For the CDR3, the DNA is TGTGCCATACAGGGGCCATCCTACGAGCAGTACTTC. It specifies CAIQGPSYEQYF.

The chain links TRBV28 to TRBJ2-6; D is possibly TRBD1 (6 bases). The CDR3 has 16 amino acids. Germline loops: CDR1 MDHEN, CDR2 SYDVKM. V gave up 5 bases and J gave up 0 bases, with 11 bases separating them. This CDR3 reads CASSPGQYSGANVLTF. The DNA for the CDR3 is TGTGCCAGCAGTCCCGGACAGTACTCTGGGGCCAACGTCCTGACTTTC. Complete variable domain (other parts from reference TRBV28 and TRBJ2-6): DVKVTQSSRYLVKRTGEKVFLECVQDMDHENMFWYRQDPGLGLRLIYFSYDVKMKEKGDIPEGYSVSREKKERFSLILESASTNQTSMYLCASSPGQYSGANVLTFGAGSRLTVL.

The chain links TRBV19 to TRBJ1-1; 7 positions agree with TRBD1. The CDR3 is made up of 16 amino acids. CDR1 LNHDA and CDR2 SQIVND come from the germline V gene (reference sequence). Trimming cost V 10 bases and J 0 bases; bases outside gene matches: 14. CDR3 sequence reads: CATVGAGGSLNTEAFF. The CDR3 nucleotides read TGTGCCACCGTCGGGGCAGGGGGGAGCCTGAACACTGAAGCTTTCTTT.

The CDR3 spells CASSLRTGGYDNQPQHF. The CDR3 coding sequence is TGTGCCAGCAGTTTACGTACAGGGGGCTATGACAATCAGCCCCAGCATTTT. This chain joins TRBV28 and TRBJ1-5, with TRBD1 matching 9 bases. The CDR3 is 17 residues long. Germline values: CDR1 MDHEN, CDR2 SYDVKM. The J segment lost 3 bases and the V segment lost 2 bases, leaving 8 bases of the junction unmatched.

This sequence joins TRBV4-3 and TRBJ1-5, with D maybe TRBD1 (6 bases). Germline values: CDR1 LGHNA, CDR2 YSLEER. The CDR3 sequence is 16 residues long. V was pared by 0 bases and J by 1 base, with 10 bases between. CDR3 bases: TGCGCCAGCAGCCAAGATTCGGGGGGCAGCAATCAGCCCCAGCATTTT. Its translation is CASSQDSGGSNQPQHF.

The rearrangement uses TRBV29-1 and TRBJ2-3; D call uncertain. There are 14 residues in the CDR3. V lost 4 bases and J lost 5, with 16 bases in between. Germline V gene lookup returns CDR1 SQVTM and CDR2 ANQGSEA. The CDR3 region has the DNA TGCAGCGTTGTATTGAGCCTTGGTAGAGATACGCAGTATTTT. Translating it yields CSVVLSLGRDTQYF.

This clone is a singleton in its sample. The rearrangement joins TRBV6-5 to TRBJ2-2; the D is unclear. V shed 0 bases and J shed 3 bases, with 5 bases lying between them. CDR3 length equals 14 residues. Germline CDR1 reads MNHEY; CDR2 reads SVGAGI. This CDR3 is CASSYSPDTGELFF. DNA for the CDR3: TGTGCCAGCAGTTACTCCCCCGACACCGGGGAGCTGTTTTTT.

This chain joins TRBV5-1 and TRBJ2-7, with 10 bases matching TRBD1. Losses at the gene ends were 4 bases for V and 4 bases for J; bases not matched to a gene: 14. The CDR3 length is 17 residues. Germline CDR1 and CDR2: SGHRS and YFSETQ. The CDR3 region is CASSGGLVGTGVYEQYF. The CDR3 coding sequence is TGCGCCAGCAGCGGGGGTCTTGTGGGGACAGGGGTATACGAGCAGTACTTC.

V gene TRBV2 combines with J gene TRBJ2-7, with unresolved D. The V gene's germline CDR1 is SNHLY and CDR2 FYNNEI. Trimming took off 7 bases at V and 3 bases at J, with 10 bases between the two ends. The CDR3 totals 12 residues. CDR3 sequence: CASKGVFYEQYF. In nucleotides, the CDR3 is TGTGCCAGCAAAGGAGTGTTCTACGAGCAGTACTTC.

J is TRBJ1-5 and V is TRBV6-1, with TRBD1 matching over 7 bases. V lost 4 bases and J lost 2; bases outside the gene matches: 2. Germline-derived CDR1 and CDR2 are MNHNS and SASEGT. The CDR3 spans 14 residues. CDR3 region: CASSAGQGNQPQHF. CDR3 nucleotide sequence: TGTGCCAGCAGTGCTGGACAGGGCAATCAGCCCCAGCATTTT.

J is TRBJ2-3 and V is TRBV10-3, with D perhaps matching TRBD2 (6 bases). Trimming took 10 bases from V and 2 from J, leaving 10 bases between them. CDR1 is ENHRY, CDR2 SYGVKD, per germline. The CDR3 is 12 amino acids. CDR3 sequence (DNA): TGTGCCACCGGGACTTCCACAGATACGCAGTATTTT. This encodes CATGTSTDTQYF.

The V gene is TRBV2, the J gene TRBJ2-7; a weak D match, TRBD1 (6 bases). Germline CDR1 reads SNHLY; CDR2 reads FYNNEI. This CDR3 contains 13 residues. V was cut by 6 bases and J by 4 bases, with 13 bases left in between. DNA of the CDR3: TGTGCCAGCAGCGGCGGACAGATATACGAGCAGTACTTC. Amino acid sequence: CASSGGQIYEQYF.

The chain is built from TRBV11-3 and TRBJ2-5; D is possibly TRBD2 (6 bases). Trimming cost V 5 bases and J 5 bases, with 12 bases left between them. The CDR3 covers 13 residues. Per the germline V gene, CDR1 is SGHNT and CDR2 is YENEEA. The CDR3 nucleotides are TGTGCCAGCAGCCTCGGGACTTCGGAGACCCAGTACTTC. It encodes CASSLGTSETQYF.